The 24 T cell receptor beta chains reported below all come from one sample, sequenced in a study of T cells after yellow fever vaccination. TCRdb processed the 5' RACE reads anew with MiXCR; each CDR3 protein has one entry. The top ten hold roughly a sixth of the sample, which has under 500,000 distinct CDR3 sequences, around 20% seen once. The specimen comprised PBMCs, sampled before the yellow fever booster vaccination. These receptors were taken from a man aged 18 to 29 who received the YFV17D yellow fever vaccine.

In this sample, this clonotype turned up a few times. CDR3 in amino acids: CASTLGPANYGYTF. CDR3 nucleotide sequence: TGCGCCAGCACCCTCGGGCCGGCTAACTATGGCTACACCTTC. The V gene is TRBV5-1, the J gene TRBJ1-2; D is undetermined. The CDR3 length is 14 residues. V dropped 6 bases and J dropped 0 bases, with 12 bases sitting between them. CDR1 and CDR2 from the germline V gene are SGHRS and YFSETQ.

This clonotype was recorded a few times. This chain connects TRBV12-3 or TRBV12-4 to TRBJ2-3; D perhaps matches TRBD2 (7 bases). The CDR3 is 16 residues long. V was shortened by 7 bases and J by 0 bases, with 17 bases between the two germline ends. The CDR3 coding sequence is TGTGCCAGCACCCTCCGCGCGGGGGCTAGCACAGATACGCAGTATTTT. Its translation: CASTLRAGASTDTQYF.

This chain joins TRBV5-6 and TRBJ1-1; D may be TRBD1 (6 bases). The length of the CDR3 is 15 residues. Between the trimmed V and J ends, which lost 4 bases and 4 bases, there was a span of 17 bases. Germline V gene sequence: CDR1 SGHDT, CDR2 YYEEEE. The CDR3 nucleotides are TGTGCCAGCAGCCAGCAGGGGCTTTCAAGCACTGAAGCTTTCTTT. It yields the protein CASSQQGLSSTEAFF.

This clonotype showed up many times. The gene calls are TRBV29-1 and TRBJ1-1; 8 nucleotides match TRBD1. V trimming: 4 bases; J trimming: 10 bases; junction bases outside the gene matches: 14. The CDR3 length is 14 residues. The V gene's germline CDR1 is SQVTM and CDR2 ANQGSEA. The chain's CDR3 is CSVGEGTGESTAFF. The CDR3, as DNA: TGCAGCGTTGGCGAAGGGACAGGAGAGAGTACAGCTTTCTTT.

This clonotype was counted a few times. The gene calls are TRBV4-1 and TRBJ2-5; the match to TRBD2 covers 9 bases. This CDR3 spans 14 amino acids. CDR1 and CDR2 from the germline V gene are MGHRA and YSYEKL. With 3 bases clipped from V and 5 bases from J, the junction kept 4 bases outside the gene matches. CDR3 DNA: TGCGCCAGCAGCCAGAGTAGCGGGAGCGAGACCCAGTACTTC. This sequence encodes CASSQSSGSETQYF.

Remarks on this clonotype: This may be a read error, as it is one base from a much larger clone. The chain has TRBV3-1 and TRBJ2-3; possibly TRBD1 for D (5 bases). Germline CDR1 LGHDT, CDR2 YNNKEL (reference sequence). V lost 4 bases to trimming and J lost 1 base, with 15 bases between them. The CDR3 extends over 16 amino acids. The CDR3 DNA is TGTGCCAGCAGCCCCCCCCCTCCCAGGGGCACAGATACGCAGTATTTT. It encodes CASSPPPPRGTDTQYF.

This clonotype was observed a few times. The chain links TRBV20-1 to TRBJ1-5; no clear D. Germline values: CDR1 DFQATT, CDR2 SNEGSKA (reference sequence). V shed 2 bases and J shed 1 base, with 0 bases lying between them. CDR3 size: 11 residues. This chain's CDR3 is CSARSNQPQHF. CDR3 bases: TGCAGTGCTAGAAGCAATCAGCCCCAGCATTTT.

This clonotype showed up just once. The V gene is TRBV6-2 or TRBV6-3, the J gene TRBJ2-3; tentatively, D is TRBD2 (5 bases). The V end was cut by 4 bases, the J end by 8 bases, with 10 bases between. This CDR3 spans 12 amino acids. In germline, CDR1 is MNHEY, CDR2 SVGEGT. The CDR3 region has the DNA TGTGCCAGCAGTTTCGTGGGGAGTACGCAGTATTTT. This sequence encodes CASSFVGSTQYF.

The chain recombines TRBV12-3 or TRBV12-4 with TRBJ1-3; no firm D call. The CDR3 totals 14 residues. V gave up 6 bases and J gave up 7 bases, with 16 bases separating them. CDR3 loop: CASSLGSVGNTIYF. The CDR3 DNA reads as TGTGCCAGCAGCTTGGGGTCGGTCGGTAACACCATATATTTT.

This clonotype was counted between two and nine times. V is TRBV9 and J is TRBJ1-3; 7 bases line up with TRBD1. V shed 3 bases and J 7 bases; nucleotides not matched to a gene: 10. The germline gives CDR1 SGDLS, CDR2 YYNGEE. The CDR3 totals 15 residues. CDR3 protein: CASSEIRDRRNTIYF. For the CDR3, the DNA is TGTGCCAGCAGCGAGATTCGGGACAGAAGGAACACCATATATTTT.

The J gene is TRBJ2-3, the V gene TRBV4-1, with D possibly being TRBD1 (6 bases). CDR1 and CDR2 from the germline V gene are MGHRA and YSYEKL. The CDR3 consists of 16 residues. Trimming left V 1 base short and J 2 bases short, with 13 bases between. The CDR3 sequence is CASSQGSYRATDTQYF. The CDR3 region has the DNA TGCGCCAGCAGCCAAGGATCCTACAGGGCCACAGATACGCAGTATTTT.

The genes are TRBV28 and TRBJ1-5, with unresolved D. The V gene lost 6 bases and the J gene lost 7 bases, with 13 bases spanning the gap. Germline-derived CDR1 and CDR2 are MDHEN and SYDVKM. This CDR3 is built from 13 residues. CDR3 DNA sequence: TGTGCCAGCAGCCCCTCTTGGGGACAGCCCCAGCATTTT. Amino acid sequence: CASSPSWGQPQHF.

This clonotype was picked up a small number of times. The chain is built from TRBV28 and TRBJ2-7; 9 bases align to TRBD1. V lost 3 bases to trimming and J lost 1 base; unmatched junction nucleotides: 13. The germline CDR1 and CDR2 sequences are MDHEN and SYDVKM. CDR3 length equals 18 residues. The CDR3 coding sequence is TGTGCCAGCAGTTTTGTCCGGACAGGGGATTATCCATCCTACGAGCAGTACTTC. Amino acids: CASSFVRTGDYPSYEQYF. Full variable domain (remainder filled in from reference TRBV28 and TRBJ2-7): DVKVTQSSRYLVKRTGEKVFLECVQDMDHENMFWYRQDPGLGLRLIYFSYDVKMKEKGDIPEGYSVSREKKERFSLILESASTNQTSMYLCASSFVRTGDYPSYEQYFGPGTRLTVT.

This clonotype was seen only a few times. The V gene is TRBV6-6, the J gene TRBJ2-1; possible D gene TRBD2, 6 bases. This CDR3 has 14 amino acids. V was clipped by 3 bases and J by 5 bases, with 11 bases between them. Germline V gene lookup returns CDR1 MNHNY and CDR2 SVGAGI (reference sequence). The CDR3 DNA follows: TGTGCCAGCAGTTATGGTGCTAGCGACAATGAGCAGTTCTTC. It encodes CASSYGASDNEQFF.

The V and J genes are TRBV11-2 and TRBJ2-5; D call uncertain. Germline assignment: CDR1 SGHAT and CDR2 FQNNGV. V was shortened by 5 bases and J by 2 bases, with 12 bases between the two germline ends. CDR3 length: 14 residues. The CDR3 DNA reads TGTGCCAGCAGCAGTTTCCTCGCGCAAGAGACCCAGTACTTC. Translation: CASSSFLAQETQYF.

The chain is built from TRBV20-1 and TRBJ1-1; 8 bases are a match to TRBD1. CDR1 is DFQATT and CDR2 is SNEGSKA in the germline V gene (reference sequence). This CDR3 spans 14 amino acids. The V gene end was trimmed by 3 bases and the J gene end by 3 bases; junction bases not matched to a gene: 6. CDR3 residues: CSARKGQGDTEAFF. The CDR3 nucleotides read TGCAGTGCTAGGAAAGGACAGGGTGACACTGAAGCTTTCTTT.

The chain carries TRBV11-2 and TRBJ2-3; possible D gene TRBD2, 6 bases. The CDR3 consists of 15 residues. The V gene's germline CDR1 is SGHAT and CDR2 FQNNGV. Trimming stripped 5 bases from V and 4 bases from J, with 16 bases between. CDR3 sequence: CASSRVGRGSDTQYF. In DNA form, the CDR3 reads TGTGCCAGCAGCAGGGTTGGGCGGGGCTCAGATACGCAGTATTTT.

The V call is TRBV6-5, the J call TRBJ1-3, with D possibly matching TRBD1 (6 bases). The length of the CDR3 is 17 residues. Deletions cut 0 bases from V and 0 bases from J, with 12 bases between. Germline values: CDR1 MNHEY, CDR2 SVGAGI. The CDR3 coding sequence is TGTGCCAGCAGTTACTCCGGGACACCCGACTCTGGAAACACCATATATTTT. This gives the protein CASSYSGTPDSGNTIYF.

This clonotype was observed a few times. The genes are TRBV10-3 and TRBJ2-7, with 8 bases matching TRBD2. CDR3 length: 16 amino acids. Germline values: CDR1 ENHRY, CDR2 SYGVKD. Trimming took 6 bases from V and 4 from J; bases not matched to a gene: 14. CDR3 nucleotide sequence: TGTGCCATCAGCAGAAGCGGGGGCTCAAGGATATACGAGCAGTACTTC. It translates to CAISRSGGSRIYEQYF.

This clonotype appeared a few times. V gene TRBV5-1 combines with J gene TRBJ2-3, with a possible D match to TRBD1 (6 bases). Trimming stripped 2 bases from V and 3 bases from J, with 13 bases between. This CDR3 comprises 15 residues. Germline CDR1 is SGHRS and CDR2 is YFSETQ. As DNA, the CDR3 is TGCGCCAGCAGCTTCAACAGGGTCACGACAGATACGCAGTATTTT. Residues: CASSFNRVTTDTQYF.

This chain links TRBV19 with TRBJ2-7; perhaps TRBD2 as D (6 bases). The CDR3 has 13 residues. Trimming removed 5 bases at V and 3 bases at J, with 11 bases between. Germline V lookup: CDR1 LNHDA, CDR2 SQIVND (reference sequence). The CDR3: CASSAGFNYEQYF. CDR3 coding DNA: TGTGCCAGTAGTGCGGGATTCAACTACGAGCAGTACTTC. Based on the CDR3 plus reference TRBV19 and TRBJ2-7, the full variable domain is DGGITQSPKYLFRKEGQNVTLSCEQNLNHDAMYWYRQDPGQGLRLIYYSQIVNDFQKGDIAEGYSVSREKKESFPLTVTSAQKNPTAFYLCASSAGFNYEQYFGPGTRLTVT.

V gene TRBV29-1 combines with J gene TRBJ2-1, with TRBD2 matching 8 bases. The germline CDR1 and CDR2 sequences are SQVTM and ANQGSEA. Trimming removed 4 bases from V and 2 bases from J; junction bases left unmatched: 4. This CDR3 has 14 residues. As DNA, the CDR3 is TGCAGCGTTGCGGCCGGGGGGGCCTACAATGAGCAGTTCTTC. Encoded protein: CSVAAGGAYNEQFF.

This chain connects TRBV11-2 to TRBJ1-4, with 10 nucleotides matching TRBD1. V lost 4 bases to trimming and J lost 7 bases; unmatched junction nucleotides: 3. The germline V gene has CDR1 SGHAT and CDR2 FQNNGV. The CDR3 covers 14 residues. Written as DNA, the CDR3 is TGTGCCAGCAGCTCCGGGACAGGGGCTGAAAAACTGTTTTTT. Amino acids: CASSSGTGAEKLFF.

This clonotype occurred a few times. CDR3 amino acids: CASSYPGQNSYEQYF. CDR3 DNA sequence: TGTGCCAGCAGTTACCCGGGACAGAATTCCTACGAGCAGTACTTC. The chain recombines TRBV6-6 with TRBJ2-7, with 7 bases that match TRBD1. This CDR3 has 15 residues. The V gene's germline CDR1 is MNHNY and CDR2 SVGAGI (reference sequence). V was clipped by 2 bases and J by 1 base; unmatched bases: 5.